The 10 T cell receptor beta chains given below trace back to one sample, sequenced in a study of human T cells and chemical hapten exposure. TCRdb passed the RACE reads through MiXCR, listing each CDR3 protein once. The data show about 360,000 distinct CDR3 sequences, with under 8% seen just once and 7.5% to 9% held by the top ten. Noted time point: patch test 1, 2 weeks after DPC sensitization. Treatment here: therapeutic diphenylcyclopropenone sensitization with weekly scalp DPC. The specimen was whole blood, collected in connection with sensitization to the hapten diphenylcyclopropenone (DPC). The receptors come from a woman aged 18-29 years with alopecia areata. Some clones in this sample may be carry-over from other donors' samples.

At least ten counts were recorded for this clonotype. A read error may produce the germline difference seen at one junction end. The chain carries TRBV7-2 and TRBJ2-5, with 9 bases lining up with TRBD2. This CDR3 has 14 residues. Per the germline V gene, CDR1 is SGHTA and CDR2 is FQGNSA. In DNA form, the CDR3 reads TGTGCCAGCAGCCTAGCGGGGTACCAAGAGACCCAGTACTTC. Its protein is CASSLAGYQETQYF.

This clonotype was observed a handful of times. The V and J genes are TRBV11-1 and TRBJ1-1; D gene unclear. The CDR3 covers 16 residues. The V gene's germline CDR1 is SGHAT and CDR2 FQDESV (reference sequence). The ends were cut back, 5 bases at V and 4 bases at J, with 20 bases in the middle. The CDR3: CASSSRNRRAGTEAFF. The CDR3 DNA reads as TGTGCCAGCAGCAGCCGGAATCGGAGGGCCGGCACTGAAGCTTTCTTT. Filled out from reference TRBV11-1 and TRBJ1-1, the complete variable domain reads EAEVAQSPRYKITEKSQAVAFWCDPISGHATLYWYRQILGQGPELLVQFQDESVVDDSQLPKDRFSAERLKGVDSTLKIQPAELGDSAMYLCASSSRNRRAGTEAFFGQGTRLTVV.

A few counts support this clonotype. The rearrangement uses TRBV3-1 and TRBJ2-6, with 9 bases identical to TRBD1. This CDR3 comprises 14 residues. V shed 5 bases and J 10 bases; nucleotides not matched to a gene: 6. Germline CDR1 and CDR2: LGHDT and YNNKEL (reference sequence). CDR3 loop: CASSARDRVNVLTF. The CDR3 coding sequence is TGTGCCAGCAGCGCGCGGGACAGGGTTAACGTCCTGACTTTC.

This clonotype was seen ten or more times. The chain combines TRBV15 with TRBJ2-3; D ambiguous. In germline, CDR1 is LNHNV, CDR2 YYDKDF (reference sequence). Trimming took off 6 bases at V and 3 bases at J, with 4 bases between the two ends. This CDR3 spans 11 amino acids. The CDR3 nucleotides are TGTGCCACCAGAGGGACAGATACGCAGTATTTT. It is translated as CATRGTDTQYF.

Only a few counts were recorded for this clonotype. The CDR3 nucleotides read TGTGCCAGCTCCGCGGGATTGAGGGAAAAACTGTTTTTT. Its protein product is CASSAGLREKLFF. The chain combines TRBV18 with TRBJ1-4; no firm D call. Germline CDR1 is KGHSH and CDR2 is LQKENI. Trimming took off 6 bases at V and 8 bases at J, with 13 bases between the two ends. The CDR3 contains 13 residues.

The sample holds many counts of this clonotype. This chain connects TRBV14 to TRBJ1-2, with TRBD1 as a possible D gene (5 bases). The CDR3 loop spans 15 amino acids. Trimming left V 3 bases short and J 7 bases short, with 18 bases between. CDR1 and CDR2 (germline): SGHDN, FVKESK. CDR3 region: CASSHKVGRDAGYTF. The CDR3, as DNA: TGTGCCAGCAGCCATAAGGTCGGCAGGGATGCTGGCTACACCTTC.

This chain joins TRBV4-3 and TRBJ2-3, with no clear D. Germline V CDR1 and CDR2: LGHNA, YSLEER. CDR3 length: 13 residues. V gave up 4 bases and J gave up 7 bases, with 12 bases separating them. The CDR3 DNA sequence: TGCGCCAGCAGCCTTTCTAAAGGGAATACGCAGTATTTT. As protein: CASSLSKGNTQYF.

This clonotype was seen many times. The chain links TRBV12-3 or TRBV12-4 to TRBJ2-3, with D possibly matching TRBD2 (6 bases). Trimming removed 2 bases from V and 2 bases from J, with 14 bases in between. The CDR3 has 16 residues. CDR3 sequence: CASSLFWRGYTDTQYF. The CDR3 bases are TGTGCCAGCAGTTTATTTTGGCGGGGCTACACAGATACGCAGTATTTT.

There are a few counts of this clonotype. V is TRBV28 and J is TRBJ2-1; D gene unclear. The CDR3 totals 12 residues. Trimming removed 10 bases from V and 10 bases from J, with 17 bases in between. Germline-derived CDR1 and CDR2 are MDHEN and SYDVKM. DNA for the CDR3: TGTGCCACCTCCGGGCCCCAGAGAGAGCAGTTCTTC. Translation gives CATSGPQREQFF. The whole variable domain, remainder taken from reference TRBV28 and TRBJ2-1, is DVKVTQSSRYLVKRTGEKVFLECVQDMDHENMFWYRQDPGLGLRLIYFSYDVKMKEKGDIPEGYSVSREKKERFSLILESASTNQTSMYLCATSGPQREQFFGPGTRLTVL.

The chain recombines TRBV5-1 with TRBJ1-2, with 7 bases lining up with TRBD1. This CDR3 is built from 14 residues. V was pared by 2 bases and J by 2 bases, with 3 bases of the junction left unmatched. The germline CDR1 and CDR2 sequences are SGHRS and YFSETQ. The DNA for the CDR3 is TGCGCCAGCAGCTTCGAAGGGGGCAACTATGGCTACACCTTC. This translates into CASSFEGGNYGYTF.